These 22 T cell receptor beta chains share one sample of origin, sequenced in a study of blood T cell repertoires in COVID-19. Some clones are missing from TCRdb's copy, which holds only in-frame ones; the method was immunoSEQ multiplex PCR. The repertoire holds approximately 460,000 clones, roughly 87% seen once, with approximately 0.9% in the top ten. The material sequenced was peripheral blood. The receptors here all came from a man between 18 and 35 years old with COVID-19, enrolled during active disease.

This clone was observed once. This chain links TRBV3-1 (or the pseudogene TRBV3-2) with TRBJ1-1; perhaps TRBD1 as D (5 bases). V was trimmed by 1 base and J by 5 bases, leaving 11 bases between them. The germline V gene encodes CDR1 LGHDT and CDR2 YNNKEL (reference sequence). This CDR3 has 14 residues. In nucleotides, the CDR3 is TGTGCCAGCAGCCAAGCACAGGCTAAGACTGAAGCTTTCTTT. Protein: CASSQAQAKTEAFF.

This clone has just one count. This chain connects TRBV25-1 to TRBJ1-6; 7 nucleotides match TRBD1. The CDR3 is 14 amino acids. J was trimmed by 8 bases and V by 5 bases; bases with no gene match: 6. The V gene's germline CDR1 is MGHDK and CDR2 SYGVNS. This chain's CDR3 is CASSRTGLDSPLHF. The CDR3 region has the DNA TGTGCCAGCAGTCGGACAGGTTTGGATTCACCCCTCCACTTT. The whole variable domain, remainder taken from reference TRBV25-1 and TRBJ1-6, is EADIYQTPRYLVIGTGKKITLECSQTMGHDKMYWYQQDPGMELHLIHYSYGVNSTEKGDLSSESTVSRIRTEHFPLTLESARPSHTSQYLCASSRTGLDSPLHFGNGTRLTVT.

The chain recombines TRBV6-5 with TRBJ1-3; 7 bases align to TRBD1. V lost 5 bases, J lost 5 bases, and 9 bases stayed unmatched. The germline V gene has CDR1 MNHEY and CDR2 SVGAGI. The CDR3 loop spans 15 amino acids. The CDR3 DNA sequence: TGTGCCAGCAGTCCGGCCCGACAGGGAAGAAACACCATATATTTT. Protein sequence: CASSPARQGRNTIYF.

This sequence joins TRBV7-9 and TRBJ2-7; 11 bases are a match to TRBD2. There are 15 residues in the CDR3. J was trimmed by 6 bases and V by 0 bases; bases with no gene match: 4. Germline CDR1 SEHNR, CDR2 FQNEAQ (reference sequence). For the CDR3, the DNA is TGTGCCAGCAGCTTAGCGGGACTAGCGGCCCCCGAGCAGTACTTC. Its translation is CASSLAGLAAPEQYF.

The V call is TRBV10-3, the J call TRBJ2-2; 8 positions match TRBD2. Germline CDR1 reads ENHRY; CDR2 reads SYGVKD. J was trimmed by 3 bases and V by 4 bases; bases with no gene match: 7. The CDR3 totals 16 residues. The CDR3 DNA follows: TGTGCCATCAGTGCGGGGGGGCCACGGGACACCGGGGAGCTGTTTTTT. Translated: CAISAGGPRDTGELFF.

V gene TRBV5-4 combines with J gene TRBJ2-3, with a possible D match to TRBD2 (6 bases). CDR1 and CDR2 (germline): SGHNT, YYREEE (reference sequence). The CDR3 runs 14 residues. V shed 7 bases and J shed 4 bases, with 16 bases lying between them. CDR3 in DNA: TGTGCCAGCGCGGGAAGTAAAGGGGCAGATACGCAGTATTTT. It yields the protein CASAGSKGADTQYF.

The chain couples TRBV2 to TRBJ1-2; D unresolved. This CDR3 is built from 15 residues. V gave up 2 bases and J gave up 4 bases, with 14 bases separating them. The germline gives CDR1 SNHLY, CDR2 FYNNEI. This CDR3 is CASSEMVEIGYGYTF. CDR3 bases: TGTGCCAGCAGTGAAATGGTGGAGATAGGCTATGGCTACACCTTC.

The chain is built from TRBV4-1 and TRBJ1-4; weak D call: TRBD1 (5 bases). The ends were cut back, 0 bases at V and 7 bases at J, with 12 bases in the middle. Germline CDR1 is MGHRA and CDR2 is YSYEKL. CDR3 size: 15 residues. CDR3 sequence (DNA): TGCGCCAGCAGCCAAGATGGAGGGAGGGGTGAAAAACTGTTTTTT. Amino acids: CASSQDGGRGEKLFF.

J is TRBJ2-1 and V is TRBV21-1; TRBD1, the table's D call, lacks a check against the DNA. TRBV21-1 is a pseudogene locus. The CDR3 has 19 residues. The CDR3 reads CARGGSLSGFWVGYNEQFF. The CDR3 bases are TGTGCCAGAGGGGGAAGTTTGTCAGGTTTTTGGGTCGGCTACAATGAGCAGTTCTTC.

The J gene is TRBJ2-7, the V gene TRBV11-3; 7 bases map to TRBD1. V was pared by 7 bases and J by 9 bases, with 6 bases of the junction left unmatched. From germline, CDR1 is SGHNT and CDR2 YENEEA. The CDR3 loop spans 11 amino acids. For the CDR3, the DNA is TGTGCCAGCACCAATTGGACAGGGCAGTACTTC. Its protein is CASTNWTGQYF.

The V gene is TRBV7-7, the J gene TRBJ2-5, with 11 bases that match TRBD2. The CDR3 is made up of 15 amino acids. After removal of 4 bases from V and 4 bases from J, the junction contained 5 bases not matched to a gene. CDR1 and CDR2 from the germline V gene are SSHAT and FNYEAQ (reference sequence). CDR3 DNA: TGTGCCAGCAGCTCCGGACTAGCGGGCGGAGAGACCCAGTACTTC. Its protein product is CASSSGLAGGETQYF.

The chain carries TRBV19 and TRBJ2-7, with D maybe TRBD2 (5 bases). The length of the CDR3 is 13 residues. Germline CDR1 is LNHDA and CDR2 is SQIVND (reference sequence). Trimming removed 6 bases from V and 0 bases from J, with 9 bases in between. The CDR3 DNA reads as TGTGCCAGTAGGGAGGCACCCTCCTACGAGCAGTACTTC. Its protein is CASREAPSYEQYF.

The V gene is TRBV6-6, the J gene TRBJ1-5; the D gene is possibly TRBD1 (5 bases). Germline loops: CDR1 MNHNY, CDR2 SVGAGI (reference sequence). The CDR3 totals 12 residues. The V and J ends lost 7 bases and 7 bases respectively, with 11 bases between them. CDR3 nucleotides: TGTGCCAGCACGCAGGGCGCCCAGCCCCAGCATTTT. As protein: CASTQGAQPQHF.

The rearrangement joins TRBV5-1 to TRBJ2-7; D is possibly TRBD2 (6 bases). Germline-derived CDR1 and CDR2 are SGHRS and YFSETQ. CDR3 length: 16 residues. V was cut by 2 bases and J by 4 bases, with 19 bases left in between. CDR3 loop: CASSFAGRSTVYEQYF. The CDR3 DNA reads as TGCGCCAGCAGCTTTGCGGGACGGTCAACGGTTTACGAGCAGTACTTC.

This clone was found a few times. The gene calls are TRBV10-1 and TRBJ1-2; no reliable D call. In germline, CDR1 is WNHNN, CDR2 SYGVQD (reference sequence). CDR3 length: 13 residues. The V end lost 10 bases, the J end lost 7 bases, and 19 bases lay between the germline ends. The CDR3 bases are TGCGCCACCCTGTACCCCAGAGCGGGTGGCTACACCTTC. The encoded protein is CATLYPRAGGYTF.

The V call is TRBV5-4, the J call TRBJ2-7, with 9 bases fitting TRBD2. V lost 0 bases, J lost 4 bases, and 8 bases stayed unmatched. This CDR3 is 16 amino acids long. CDR1 is SGHNT, CDR2 YYREEE, per germline (reference sequence). This chain's CDR3 is CASSLGSSGDLYEQYF. CDR3 DNA sequence: TGTGCCAGCAGCTTGGGGTCTAGCGGGGACCTTTACGAGCAGTACTTC. The full variable domain, in which reference TRBV5-4 and TRBJ2-7 provide the parts outside the CDR3, is ETGVTQSPTHLIKTRGQQVTLRCSSQSGHNTVSWYQQALGQGPQFIFQYYREEENGRGNFPPRFSGLQFPNYSSELNVNALELDDSALYLCASSLGSSGDLYEQYFGPGTRLTVT.

J is TRBJ2-2 and V is TRBV2, with D maybe TRBD1 (6 bases). The germline V gene encodes CDR1 SNHLY and CDR2 FYNNEI. The CDR3 extends over 14 amino acids. V lost 4 bases and J 2 bases, leaving 8 bases between the germline ends. The CDR3 nucleotides are TGTGCCAGCAGTGTACAGGGAAACACCGGGGAGCTGTTTTTT. Protein: CASSVQGNTGELFF.

The rearrangement links TRBV6-1 to TRBJ2-3; D perhaps matches TRBD2 (6 bases). The V gene lost 2 bases and the J gene lost 9 bases, with 21 bases spanning the gap. CDR1 and CDR2 from the germline V gene are MNHNS and SASEGT. The CDR3 totals 16 residues. CDR3 sequence reads: CASSEWVSGVSGTQYF. The CDR3 nucleotides read TGTGCCAGCAGTGAATGGGTTAGCGGAGTCTCGGGGACGCAGTATTTT.

The chain employs TRBV5-1 and TRBJ2-1; 8 nucleotides agree with TRBD2. Germline CDR1 and CDR2: SGHRS and YFSETQ. This CDR3 is built from 15 residues. With 2 bases clipped from V and 7 bases from J, the junction kept 8 bases outside the gene matches. In DNA, the CDR3 is TGCGCCAGCAGCTTAACGGGAGGGCCTTGGAATGAGCAGTTCTTC. This codes for CASSLTGGPWNEQFF.

The V gene is TRBV14, the J gene TRBJ1-3; a weak D match, TRBD1 (6 bases). CDR1 and CDR2 from the germline V gene are SGHDN and FVKESK. V lost 8 bases and J lost 0, with 11 bases in between. The length of the CDR3 is 14 residues. The CDR3 spells CASEGQTSGNTIYF. DNA of the CDR3: TGTGCCAGCGAAGGACAGACCTCTGGAAACACCATATATTTT.

The V gene is TRBV3-1 (or the pseudogene TRBV3-2), the J gene TRBJ2-7, with D hard to call. Trimming removed 0 bases at V and 4 bases at J, with 4 bases between. The CDR3 sequence is 12 residues long. The V gene's germline CDR1 is LGHDT and CDR2 YNNKEL (reference sequence). The CDR3 spells CASSQDPYEQYF. The CDR3 DNA sequence: TGTGCCAGCAGCCAAGATCCTTACGAGCAGTACTTC.

The chain uses TRBV6-1 and TRBJ1-4; 7 positions match TRBD1. The CDR3 is 16 amino acids. V lost 3 bases to trimming and J lost 8 bases; unmatched junction nucleotides: 12. CDR1 is MNHNS, CDR2 SASEGT, per germline. The CDR3 bases are TGTGCCAGCAGTGACAGGGGGGACCCGGACGGAGAAAAACTGTTTTTT. Its protein product is CASSDRGDPDGEKLFF.